A selection of T cell receptor beta chains follows, all from one sample in a study of graft-versus-host responses after intestinal transplantation. TCRdb's copy holds only in-frame clones and misses some; the assay was immunoSEQ multiplex PCR. Among 70,000 to 100,000 clones listed, about 89% were seen once. These receptors have no identified antigens. The sample here was unstimulated CD4+ T cells sorted from spleen or lymph node cells, taken before intestinal transplant. These receptors came from a human donor who received an intestinal transplant. Both conserved end residues are part of each CDR3. The D gene is left open where the match is weak. A clone size is listed for some rows: how often the clone was seen (once, few, many), or a class if it is expanded.

j_call: TRBJ1-3; v_call: TRBV18; clone_size: .; d_call: .; cdr3_nt: TGTGCCAGCTCACTACAGGGCCCTTTAGGTGGAAACACCATATATTTT; cdr3_aa: CASSLQGPLGGNTIYF
j_call: TRBJ2-3; v_call: TRBV7-9; clone_size: .; d_call: TRBD2; cdr3_nt: TGTGCCAGCAGCTTATCACGACTAGCGGGATCAGATACGCAGTATTTT; cdr3_aa: CASSLSRLAGSDTQYF
j_call: TRBJ2-1; v_call: TRBV11-3; clone_size: .; d_call: .; cdr3_nt: TGTGCCAGCTCCAGGGGTCCCTACAATGAGCAGTTCTTC; cdr3_aa: CASSRGPYNEQFF
j_call: TRBJ2-7; v_call: TRBV6-5; clone_size: .; d_call: .; cdr3_nt: TGTGCCAGCGGCAAAGTCCCCGGGAGTCCCTACGAGCAGTACTTC; cdr3_aa: CASGKVPGSPYEQYF
j_call: TRBJ1-5; v_call: TRBV6-5; clone_size: once; d_call: TRBD1; cdr3_nt: TGTGCCAGCAGAGGGACAGGCAATCAGCCCCAGCATTTT; cdr3_aa: CASRGTGNQPQHF
j_call: TRBJ2-7; v_call: TRBV5-5; clone_size: .; d_call: TRBD2; cdr3_nt: TGTGCCAGCAGCTTCCGGACTAGCGGGGTGTACGAGCAGTACTTC; cdr3_aa: CASSFRTSGVYEQYF
j_call: TRBJ1-1; v_call: TRBV28; clone_size: .; d_call: TRBD1; cdr3_nt: TGTGCCAGCAGTTCTTCCGGGACAGTGAACACTGAAGCTTTCTTT; cdr3_aa: CASSSSGTVNTEAFF
j_call: TRBJ2-7; v_call: TRBV5-1; clone_size: .; d_call: TRBD2; cdr3_nt: TGCGCCAGCAGCTTGGGAGGACTAGCGGGAGGGAACGAGCAGTACTTC; cdr3_aa: CASSLGGLAGGNEQYF
j_call: TRBJ2-2; v_call: TRBV6-4; clone_size: .; d_call: .; cdr3_nt: TGTGCCAGCAGTGCGACAGCGAACACCGGGGAGCTGTTTTTT; cdr3_aa: CASSATANTGELFF
j_call: TRBJ2-5; v_call: TRBV6-1; clone_size: .; d_call: .; cdr3_nt: TGTGCCAGCAGTAGAGGGCAGAAAGAGACCCAGTACTTC; cdr3_aa: CASSRGQKETQYF
j_call: TRBJ2-1; v_call: TRBV7-2; clone_size: .; d_call: .; cdr3_nt: TGTGCCAGCAGCCCCCCCGAGTTCTTC; cdr3_aa: CASSPPEFF
j_call: TRBJ1-2; v_call: TRBV6-1; clone_size: .; d_call: TRBD1; cdr3_nt: TGTGCCAGCAGTGAAGTCCCTCCGGGACAGGGATATGGCTACACCTTC; cdr3_aa: CASSEVPPGQGYGYTF
j_call: TRBJ2-7; v_call: TRBV5-4; clone_size: once; d_call: TRBD1; cdr3_nt: TGTGCCAGCAGCTTGGGAGTGCAGGGGGCGAGGGAGCAGTACTTC; cdr3_aa: CASSLGVQGAREQYF
j_call: TRBJ2-2; v_call: TRBV7-9; clone_size: .; d_call: .; cdr3_nt: TGTGCCAGCAGCTTACTCGGGAACACCGGGGAGCTGTTTTTT; cdr3_aa: CASSLLGNTGELFF
j_call: TRBJ2-7; v_call: TRBV18; clone_size: .; d_call: TRBD2; cdr3_nt: TGTGCCAGCTCCCCTGGGACTAGCGGGAGTTACGAGCAGTACTTC; cdr3_aa: CASSPGTSGSYEQYF
j_call: TRBJ2-7; v_call: TRBV6-6; clone_size: few; d_call: .; cdr3_nt: TGTGCCAGCGGCGGACTCAAACTCCACGAGCAGTACTTC; cdr3_aa: CASGGLKLHEQYF
j_call: TRBJ2-1; v_call: TRBV10-3; clone_size: .; d_call: .; cdr3_nt: TGTGCCGTAGGCGGCCTAAACAATGAGCAGTTCTTC; cdr3_aa: CAVGGLNNEQFF
j_call: TRBJ1-2; v_call: TRBV7-3; clone_size: once; d_call: .; cdr3_nt: TGTGCCAGCAGCTTAACGGTGGAGGGCTATGGCTACACCTTC; cdr3_aa: CASSLTVEGYGYTF
j_call: TRBJ2-7; v_call: TRBV27; clone_size: .; d_call: TRBD1; cdr3_nt: TGTGCCAGCAGTTTATCCAGGAACAGGGGCTCCGAGCAGTACTTC; cdr3_aa: CASSLSRNRGSEQYF
j_call: TRBJ1-3; v_call: TRBV4-1; clone_size: .; d_call: .; cdr3_nt: TGCGCCAGCAGCCACCAACTTCAGGCCAACTCTGGAAACACCATATATTTT; cdr3_aa: CASSHQLQANSGNTIYF
j_call: TRBJ1-4; v_call: TRBV7-9; clone_size: once; d_call: .; cdr3_nt: TGTGCCAGCAGCTTGTCCCCGGACAGAACTAATGAAAAACTGTTTTTT; cdr3_aa: CASSLSPDRTNEKLFF
j_call: TRBJ1-2; v_call: TRBV15; clone_size: .; d_call: .; cdr3_nt: TGTGCCACCAGCAGAGACCTGGGGACATACGGCTACACCTTC; cdr3_aa: CATSRDLGTYGYTF
j_call: TRBJ2-7; v_call: TRBV28; clone_size: .; d_call: .; cdr3_nt: TGTGCCAGCAGTTTACGGGGGACGATCCACGAGCAGTACTTC; cdr3_aa: CASSLRGTIHEQYF
j_call: TRBJ2-1; v_call: TRBV10-3; clone_size: .; d_call: TRBD2; cdr3_nt: TGTGCCATCAGTGAGTCGACTAGCGGGAGAATCGGGCAGTTCTTC; cdr3_aa: CAISESTSGRIGQFF
j_call: TRBJ2-2; v_call: TRBV7-2; clone_size: .; d_call: TRBD1; cdr3_nt: TGTGCCAGCAGCTCCTTGGCAGGGGGCGGGGAGCTGTTTTTT; cdr3_aa: CASSSLAGGGELFF
j_call: TRBJ2-7; v_call: TRBV7-9; clone_size: once; d_call: .; cdr3_nt: TGTGCCAGCAGCTTAACCGGCCGAGTTGGGGCGCGTACCTACGAGCAGTACTTC; cdr3_aa: CASSLTGRVGARTYEQYF
j_call: TRBJ2-7; v_call: TRBV10-2; clone_size: .; d_call: TRBD2; cdr3_nt: TGCGCCAGCAGTGAAAGTCTAGCGGGCTCCTACGAGCAGTACTTC; cdr3_aa: CASSESLAGSYEQYF
j_call: TRBJ2-5; v_call: TRBV28; clone_size: few; d_call: TRBD2; cdr3_nt: TGTGCCAGCAGTTTATCCCTAGCGGGGAGGGGGACCCAGTACTTC; cdr3_aa: CASSLSLAGRGTQYF
j_call: TRBJ2-1; v_call: TRBV29-1; clone_size: once; d_call: TRBD1; cdr3_nt: TGCAGCGTTGACCGAGGGACAGGGGAAGAGCAGTTCTTC; cdr3_aa: CSVDRGTGEEQFF
j_call: TRBJ2-5; v_call: TRBV6-1; clone_size: .; d_call: TRBD1; cdr3_nt: TGTGCCAGCAGTACACTACCCAGGGGGCGGGAGACCCAGTACTTC; cdr3_aa: CASSTLPRGRETQYF
j_call: TRBJ2-7; v_call: TRBV6-5; clone_size: .; d_call: .; cdr3_nt: TGTGCCAGCAGTCCCGACAGCTCCTACGAGCAGTACTTC; cdr3_aa: CASSPDSSYEQYF
j_call: TRBJ2-7; v_call: TRBV10-1; clone_size: once; d_call: .; cdr3_nt: TGCGCCAGCCCGAGGAGGTGGACAGCCATAGGTCACGAGCAGTACTTC; cdr3_aa: CASPRRWTAIGHEQYF
j_call: TRBJ1-2; v_call: TRBV28; clone_size: .; d_call: .; cdr3_nt: TGTGCCAGCAGTCCTAGTGGAGTCTATGGCTACACCTTC; cdr3_aa: CASSPSGVYGYTF